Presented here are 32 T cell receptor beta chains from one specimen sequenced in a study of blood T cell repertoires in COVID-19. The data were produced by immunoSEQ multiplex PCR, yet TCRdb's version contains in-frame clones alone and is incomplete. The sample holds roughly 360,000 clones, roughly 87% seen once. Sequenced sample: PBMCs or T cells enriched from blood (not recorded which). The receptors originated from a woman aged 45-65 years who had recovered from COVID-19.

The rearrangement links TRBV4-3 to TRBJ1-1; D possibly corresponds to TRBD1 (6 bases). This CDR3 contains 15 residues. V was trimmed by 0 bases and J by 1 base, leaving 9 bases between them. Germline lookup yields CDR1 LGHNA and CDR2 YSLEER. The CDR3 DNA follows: TGCGCCAGCAGCCAAGAGGGACACGGGAACACTGAAGCTTTCTTT. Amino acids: CASSQEGHGNTEAFF.

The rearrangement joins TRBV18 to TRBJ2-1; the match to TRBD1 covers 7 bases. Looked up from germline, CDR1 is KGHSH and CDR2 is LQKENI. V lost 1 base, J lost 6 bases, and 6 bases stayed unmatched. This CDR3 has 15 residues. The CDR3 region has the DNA TGTGCCAGCTCACCACGACAGACAGGGTCCAATGAGCAGTTCTTC. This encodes CASSPRQTGSNEQFF.

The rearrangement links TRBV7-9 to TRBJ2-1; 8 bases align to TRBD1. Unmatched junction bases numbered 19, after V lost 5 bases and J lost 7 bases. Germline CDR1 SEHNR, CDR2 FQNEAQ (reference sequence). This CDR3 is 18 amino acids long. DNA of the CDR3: TGTGCCAGCAGCCCCGGGACAGGTTCCTCGGGGGTCAGAAATGAGCAGTTCTTC. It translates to CASSPGTGSSGVRNEQFF.

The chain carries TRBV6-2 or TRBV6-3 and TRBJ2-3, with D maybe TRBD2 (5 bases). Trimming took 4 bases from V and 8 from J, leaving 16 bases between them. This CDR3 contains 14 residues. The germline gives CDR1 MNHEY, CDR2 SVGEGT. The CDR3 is CASSWTRIGGTQYF. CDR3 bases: TGTGCCAGCAGTTGGACTCGGATAGGCGGTACGCAGTATTTT.

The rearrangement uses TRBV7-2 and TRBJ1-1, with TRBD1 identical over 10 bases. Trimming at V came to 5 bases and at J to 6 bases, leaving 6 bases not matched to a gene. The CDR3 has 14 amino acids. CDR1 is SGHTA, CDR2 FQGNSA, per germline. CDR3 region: CASSGDRGFAEAFF. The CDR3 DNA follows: TGTGCCAGCAGCGGGGACAGGGGTTTCGCTGAAGCTTTCTTT.

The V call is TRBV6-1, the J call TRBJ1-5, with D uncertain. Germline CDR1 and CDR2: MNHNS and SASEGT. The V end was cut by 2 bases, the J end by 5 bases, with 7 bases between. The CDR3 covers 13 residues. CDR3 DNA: TGTGCCAGCAGTGAATTTCCAGATCAGCCCCAGCATTTT. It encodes CASSEFPDQPQHF.

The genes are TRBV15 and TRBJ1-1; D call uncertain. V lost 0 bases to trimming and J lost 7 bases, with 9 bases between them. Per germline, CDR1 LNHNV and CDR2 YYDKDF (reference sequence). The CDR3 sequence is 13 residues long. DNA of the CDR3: TGTGCCACCAGCAGAGATACGTATAGTGAAGCTTTCTTT. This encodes CATSRDTYSEAFF.

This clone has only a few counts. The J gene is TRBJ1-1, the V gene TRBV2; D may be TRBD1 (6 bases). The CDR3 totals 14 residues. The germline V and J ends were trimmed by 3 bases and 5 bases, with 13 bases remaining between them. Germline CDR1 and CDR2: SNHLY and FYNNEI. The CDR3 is CASSDGRGMTEAFF. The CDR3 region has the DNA TGTGCCAGCAGTGATGGCAGGGGTATGACTGAAGCTTTCTTT.

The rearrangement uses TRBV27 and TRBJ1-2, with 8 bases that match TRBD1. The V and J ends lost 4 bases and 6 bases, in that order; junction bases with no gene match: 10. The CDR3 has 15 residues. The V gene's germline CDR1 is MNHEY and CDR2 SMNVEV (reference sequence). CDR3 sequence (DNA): TGTGCCAGCAGTTCCAGGGGGCTGGGGTCAGATGGCTACACCTTC. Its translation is CASSSRGLGSDGYTF.

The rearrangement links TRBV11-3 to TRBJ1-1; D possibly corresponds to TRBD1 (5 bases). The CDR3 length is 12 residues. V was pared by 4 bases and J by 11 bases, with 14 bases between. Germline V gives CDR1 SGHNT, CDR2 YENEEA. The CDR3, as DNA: TGTGCCAGCAGCTCCGAAGGGGTGCAGGCTTTCTTT. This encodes CASSSEGVQAFF. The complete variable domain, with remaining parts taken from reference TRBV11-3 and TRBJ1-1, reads EAGVVQSPRYKIIEKKQPVAFWCNPISGHNTLYWYLQNLGQGPELLIRYENEEAVDDSQLPKDRFSAERLKGVDSTLKIQPAELGDSAVYLCASSSEGVQAFFGQGTRLTVV.

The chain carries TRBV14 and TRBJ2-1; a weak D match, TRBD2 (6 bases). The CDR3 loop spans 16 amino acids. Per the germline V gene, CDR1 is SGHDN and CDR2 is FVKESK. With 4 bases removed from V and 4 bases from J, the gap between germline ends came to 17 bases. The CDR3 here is CASSLRQSSGYNEQFF. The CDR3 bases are TGTGCCAGCAGCCTCCGTCAGAGTAGCGGTTACAATGAGCAGTTCTTC.

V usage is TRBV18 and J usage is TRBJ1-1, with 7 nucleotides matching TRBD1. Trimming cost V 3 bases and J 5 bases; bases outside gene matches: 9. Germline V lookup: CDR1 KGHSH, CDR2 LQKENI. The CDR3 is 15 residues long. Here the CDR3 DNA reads TGTGCCAGCTCACCGGCAGGGGGTTCAGGGACTGAAGCTTTCTTT. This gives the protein CASSPAGGSGTEAFF. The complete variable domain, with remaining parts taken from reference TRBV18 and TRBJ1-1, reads NAGVMQNPRHLVRRRGQEARLRCSPMKGHSHVYWYRQLPEEGLKFMVYLQKENIIDESGMPKERFSAEFPKEGPSILRIQQVVRGDSAAYFCASSPAGGSGTEAFFGQGTRLTVV.

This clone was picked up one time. DNA of the CDR3: TGTGCCAGCTCACCACCGATACAGTACAATGAGCAGTTCTTC. Protein sequence: CASSPPIQYNEQFF. V and J are TRBV18 and TRBJ2-1; D gene ambiguous. Germline V gene data show CDR1 as KGHSH and CDR2 as LQKENI. The CDR3 runs to 14 residues. V lost 0 bases and J lost 4, with 7 bases in between.

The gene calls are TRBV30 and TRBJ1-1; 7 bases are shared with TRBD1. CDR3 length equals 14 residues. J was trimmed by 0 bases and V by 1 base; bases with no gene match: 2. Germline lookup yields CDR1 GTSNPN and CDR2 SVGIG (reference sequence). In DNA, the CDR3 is TGTGCCTGGAGTGGGCAGGGGGTGAACACTGAAGCTTTCTTT. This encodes CAWSGQGVNTEAFF.

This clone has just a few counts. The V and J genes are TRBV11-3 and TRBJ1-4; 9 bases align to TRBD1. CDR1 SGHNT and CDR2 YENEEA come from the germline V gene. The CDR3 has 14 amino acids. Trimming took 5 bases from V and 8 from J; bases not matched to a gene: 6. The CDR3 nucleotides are TGTGCCAGCAGCACAGGACAGGGGAAAGAAAAACTGTTTTTT. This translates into CASSTGQGKEKLFF. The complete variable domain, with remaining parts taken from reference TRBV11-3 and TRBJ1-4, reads EAGVVQSPRYKIIEKKQPVAFWCNPISGHNTLYWYLQNLGQGPELLIRYENEEAVDDSQLPKDRFSAERLKGVDSTLKIQPAELGDSAVYLCASSTGQGKEKLFFGSGTQLSVL.

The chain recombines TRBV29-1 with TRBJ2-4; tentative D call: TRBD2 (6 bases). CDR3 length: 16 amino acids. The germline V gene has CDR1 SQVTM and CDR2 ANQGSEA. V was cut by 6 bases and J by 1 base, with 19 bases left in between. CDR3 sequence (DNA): TGCAGCGTGCCCGTGTTTGGCGGGAATGCCAAAAACATTCAGTACTTC. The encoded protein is CSVPVFGGNAKNIQYF.

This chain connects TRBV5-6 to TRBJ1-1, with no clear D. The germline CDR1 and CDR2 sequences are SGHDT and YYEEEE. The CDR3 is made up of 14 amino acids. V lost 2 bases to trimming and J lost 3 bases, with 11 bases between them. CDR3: CASSFDSDYTEAFF. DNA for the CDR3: TGTGCCAGCAGCTTCGACTCCGACTACACTGAAGCTTTCTTT. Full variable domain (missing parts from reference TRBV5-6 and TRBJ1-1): DAGVTQSPTHLIKTRGQQVTLRCSPKSGHDTVSWYQQALGQGPQFIFQYYEEEERQRGNFPDRFSGHQFPNYSSELNVNALLLGDSALYLCASSFDSDYTEAFFGQGTRLTVV.

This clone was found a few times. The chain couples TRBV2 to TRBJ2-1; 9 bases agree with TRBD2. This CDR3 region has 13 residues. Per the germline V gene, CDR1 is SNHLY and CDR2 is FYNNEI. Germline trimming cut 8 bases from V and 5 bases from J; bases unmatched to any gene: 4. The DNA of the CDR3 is TGTGCCAGCGCAGCGGGGGGACACAATGAGCAGTTCTTC. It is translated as CASAAGGHNEQFF.

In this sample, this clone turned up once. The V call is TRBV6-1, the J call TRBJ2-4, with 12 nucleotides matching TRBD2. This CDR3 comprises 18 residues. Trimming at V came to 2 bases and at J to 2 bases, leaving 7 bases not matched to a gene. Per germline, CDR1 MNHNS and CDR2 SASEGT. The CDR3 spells CASSEQSGTSGSKNIQYF. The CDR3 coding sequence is TGTGCCAGCAGTGAACAGTCCGGGACTAGCGGGTCCAAAAACATTCAGTACTTC.

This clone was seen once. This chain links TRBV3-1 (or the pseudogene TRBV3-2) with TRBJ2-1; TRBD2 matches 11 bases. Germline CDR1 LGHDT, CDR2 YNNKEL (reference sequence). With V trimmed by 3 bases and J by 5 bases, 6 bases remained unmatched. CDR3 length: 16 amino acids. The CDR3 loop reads CASSHTGLADNNEQFF. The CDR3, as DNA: TGTGCCAGCAGCCACACGGGACTAGCGGATAACAATGAGCAGTTCTTC.

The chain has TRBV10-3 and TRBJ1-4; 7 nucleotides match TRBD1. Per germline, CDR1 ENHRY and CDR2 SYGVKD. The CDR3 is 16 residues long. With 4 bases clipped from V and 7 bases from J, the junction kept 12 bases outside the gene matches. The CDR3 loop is CAISAGLGQNSEKLFF. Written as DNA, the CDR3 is TGTGCCATCAGTGCTGGTCTGGGACAGAATTCTGAAAAACTGTTTTTT.

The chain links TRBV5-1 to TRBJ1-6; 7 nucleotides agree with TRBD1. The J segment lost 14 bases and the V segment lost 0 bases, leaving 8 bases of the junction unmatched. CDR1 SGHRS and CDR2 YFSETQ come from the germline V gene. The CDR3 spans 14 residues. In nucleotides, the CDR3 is TGCGCCAGCAGCTTGGGACAGGGACTCGTCGCCCTCCACTTT. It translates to CASSLGQGLVALHF.

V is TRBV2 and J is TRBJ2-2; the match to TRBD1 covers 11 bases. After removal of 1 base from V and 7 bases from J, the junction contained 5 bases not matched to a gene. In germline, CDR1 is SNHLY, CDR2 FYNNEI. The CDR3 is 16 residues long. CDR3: CASSEGTGGANGELFF. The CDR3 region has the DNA TGTGCCAGCAGTGAAGGGACAGGGGGCGCCAACGGGGAGCTGTTTTTT. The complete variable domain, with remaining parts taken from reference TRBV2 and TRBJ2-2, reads EPEVTQTPSHQVTQMGQEVILRCVPISNHLYFYWYRQILGQKVEFLVSFYNNEISEKSEIFDDQFSVERPDGSNFTLKIRSTKLEDSAMYFCASSEGTGGANGELFFGEGSRLTVL.

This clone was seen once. Here the CDR3 reads CASSKGRRGCLYGYTF. The CDR3 DNA sequence: TGTGCCAGCAGCAAAGGGCGGAGGGGTTGTCTCTATGGCTACACCTTC. This rearrangement joins TRBV21-1 to TRBJ1-2. TRBV21-1 represents a pseudogene. The CDR3 covers 16 residues.

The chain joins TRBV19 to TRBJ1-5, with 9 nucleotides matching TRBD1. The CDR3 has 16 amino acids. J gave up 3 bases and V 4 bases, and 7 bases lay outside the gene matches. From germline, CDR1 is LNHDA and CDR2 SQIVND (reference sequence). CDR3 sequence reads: CASSTYGTGNNQPQHF. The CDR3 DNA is TGTGCCAGTAGTACCTACGGGACAGGGAACAATCAGCCCCAGCATTTT.

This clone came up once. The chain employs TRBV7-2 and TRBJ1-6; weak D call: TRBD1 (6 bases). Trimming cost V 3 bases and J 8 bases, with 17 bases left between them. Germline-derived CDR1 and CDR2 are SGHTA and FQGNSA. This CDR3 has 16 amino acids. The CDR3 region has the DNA TGTGCCAGCAGCTTTTATGGGGCAGGGGCGGATTCACCCCTCCACTTT. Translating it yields CASSFYGAGADSPLHF.

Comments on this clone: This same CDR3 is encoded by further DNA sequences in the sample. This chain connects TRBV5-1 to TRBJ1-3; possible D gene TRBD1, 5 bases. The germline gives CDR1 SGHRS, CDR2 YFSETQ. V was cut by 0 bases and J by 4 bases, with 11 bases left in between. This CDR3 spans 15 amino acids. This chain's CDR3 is CASSLEAGPGNTIYF. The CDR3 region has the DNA TGCGCCAGCAGCTTGGAAGCAGGGCCAGGAAACACCATATATTTT.

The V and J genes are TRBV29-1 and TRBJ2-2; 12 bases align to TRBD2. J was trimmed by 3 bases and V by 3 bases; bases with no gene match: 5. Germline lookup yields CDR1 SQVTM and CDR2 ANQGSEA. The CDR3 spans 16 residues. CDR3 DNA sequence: TGCAGCGTTGAGACGGCTAGCGGGAGGGACACCGGGGAGCTGTTTTTT. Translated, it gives CSVETASGRDTGELFF.

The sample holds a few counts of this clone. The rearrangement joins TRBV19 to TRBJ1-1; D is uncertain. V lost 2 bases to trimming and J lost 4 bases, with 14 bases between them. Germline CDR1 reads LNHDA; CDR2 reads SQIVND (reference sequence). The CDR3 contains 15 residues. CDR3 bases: TGTGCCAGTAGTATATCTAGGCTCGGAAGCACTGAAGCTTTCTTT. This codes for CASSISRLGSTEAFF.

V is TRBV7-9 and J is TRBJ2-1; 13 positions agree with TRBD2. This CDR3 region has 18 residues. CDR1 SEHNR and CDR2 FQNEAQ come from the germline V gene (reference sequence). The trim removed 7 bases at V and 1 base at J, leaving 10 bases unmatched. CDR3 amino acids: CASTGLAGEVESYNEQFF. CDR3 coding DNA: TGTGCCAGCACCGGACTAGCGGGAGAAGTTGAATCCTACAATGAGCAGTTCTTC. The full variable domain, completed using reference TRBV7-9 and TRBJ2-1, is DTGVSQNPRHKITKRGQNVTFRCDPISEHNRLYWYRQTLGQGPEFLTYFQNEAQLEKSRLLSDRFSAERPKGSFSTLEIQRTEQGDSAMYLCASTGLAGEVESYNEQFFGPGTRLTVL.

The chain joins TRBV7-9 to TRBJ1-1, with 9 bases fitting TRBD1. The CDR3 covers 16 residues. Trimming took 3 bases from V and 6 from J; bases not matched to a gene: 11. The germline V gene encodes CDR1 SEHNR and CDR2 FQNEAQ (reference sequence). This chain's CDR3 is CASSFDSGQGHAEAFF. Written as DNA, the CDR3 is TGTGCCAGCAGCTTTGACTCGGGACAGGGCCATGCTGAAGCTTTCTTT.

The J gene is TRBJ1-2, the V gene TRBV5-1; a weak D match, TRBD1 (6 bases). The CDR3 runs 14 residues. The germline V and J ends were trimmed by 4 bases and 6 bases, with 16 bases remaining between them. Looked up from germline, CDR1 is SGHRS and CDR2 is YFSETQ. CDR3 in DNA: TGCGCCAGCAGCGATCAGGGGCCTGAGGATGGCTACACCTTC. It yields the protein CASSDQGPEDGYTF.